These 25 T cell receptor beta chains were all obtained from the same sample, sequenced in a study of blood T cell repertoires in COVID-19. Clones were read by immunoSEQ multiplex PCR, and TCRdb kept only the in-frame ones, dropping some. The sample lists 250,000 to 350,000 clones, just over 85% occurring once. The source material was PBMCs or T cells enriched from blood (not recorded which). The receptor source for this set is a woman aged 18-29 years who had recovered from COVID-19.

The chain carries TRBV5-1 and TRBJ2-2; D remains unclear. The CDR3 has 15 amino acids. The V end was cut by 3 bases, the J end by 1 base, with 10 bases between. Per germline, CDR1 SGHRS and CDR2 YFSETQ. DNA of the CDR3: TGCGCCAGCAGCTACGACAATATGAACACCGGGGAGCTGTTTTTT. This gives the protein CASSYDNMNTGELFF.

The chain uses TRBV10-2 and TRBJ2-5, with 15 bases fitting TRBD2. Germline V gene sequence: CDR1 WSHSY, CDR2 SAAADI. Trimming at V came to 6 bases and at J to 0 bases, leaving 2 bases not matched to a gene. The CDR3 runs to 16 residues. CDR3 residues: CASSGLAGGYQETQYF. In DNA, the CDR3 is TGCGCCAGCAGCGGACTAGCGGGGGGGTACCAAGAGACCCAGTACTTC.

This chain joins TRBV5-1 and TRBJ2-3; tentatively, D is TRBD2 (5 bases). V lost 0 bases to trimming and J lost 3 bases, with 11 bases between them. This CDR3 has 15 residues. Germline CDR1 SGHRS, CDR2 YFSETQ. The CDR3 spells CASSLASAVTDTQYF. The CDR3 DNA reads TGCGCCAGCAGCTTGGCCTCAGCGGTGACAGATACGCAGTATTTT.

This clone was seen a single time. This chain connects TRBV9 to TRBJ1-1; unclear D gene. The CDR3 is made up of 15 amino acids. V lost 3 bases, J lost 0 bases, and 12 bases lay in between. Germline CDR1 reads SGDLS; CDR2 reads YYNGEE. In DNA, the CDR3 is TGTGCCAGCAGCGAGGGCTCGGGGATGAACACTGAAGCTTTCTTT. It codes for CASSEGSGMNTEAFF. The whole variable domain, filled in from reference TRBV9 and TRBJ1-1, reads DSGVTQTPKHLITATGQRVTLRCSPRSGDLSVYWYQQSLDQGLQFLIQYYNGEERAKGNILERFSAQQFPDLHSELNLSSLELGDSALYFCASSEGSGMNTEAFFGQGTRLTVV.

The V and J genes are TRBV6-5 and TRBJ1-2, with 9 bases that match TRBD1. Germline trimming cut 7 bases from V and 2 bases from J; bases unmatched to any gene: 8. CDR3 length equals 15 residues. Germline V gene sequence: CDR1 MNHEY, CDR2 SVGAGI. The CDR3 nucleotides are TGTGCCAGCATATATTCGGGGACAGGGAACTATGGCTACACCTTC. This sequence encodes CASIYSGTGNYGYTF.

The chain is built from TRBV6-2 or TRBV6-3 and TRBJ2-5, with TRBD2 matching over 9 bases. CDR1 and CDR2 from the germline V gene are MNHEY and SVGEGT. The CDR3 extends over 14 amino acids. J lost 5 bases, V lost 5 bases, and 6 bases had no gene match. CDR3 sequence (DNA): TGTGCCAGCAGTCCGGCGGGGGGGCTGGAGACCCAGTACTTC. It codes for CASSPAGGLETQYF.

This clone was recorded a few times. The chain is built from TRBV5-6 and TRBJ1-2, with 8 bases identical to TRBD1. CDR3 length equals 15 residues. The trim removed 3 bases at V and 8 bases at J, leaving 12 bases unmatched. Germline values: CDR1 SGHDT, CDR2 YYEEEE. The CDR3 loop reads CASSSDGQGVWGYTF. CDR3 in DNA: TGTGCCAGCAGCTCCGATGGACAGGGCGTGTGGGGCTACACCTTC.

The CDR3 coding sequence is TGCAGCGTGATAGGGACCCAGGGGGCTAGGGGAAACATTCAGTACTTC. This translates into CSVIGTQGARGNIQYF. J is TRBJ2-4 and V is TRBV29-1; 8 nucleotides line up with TRBD1. The V segment lost 6 bases and the J segment 6 bases; nucleotides outside the gene matches: 16. Germline V gives CDR1 SQVTM, CDR2 ANQGSEA. This CDR3 is 16 amino acids long.

The rearrangement links TRBV7-6 to TRBJ2-3; D gene ambiguous. There are 14 residues in the CDR3. V gave up 4 bases and J gave up 0 bases, with 8 bases separating them. Germline V gives CDR1 SGHVS, CDR2 FNYEAQ. This CDR3 reads CASSSSRSTDTQYF. In DNA form, the CDR3 reads TGTGCCAGCAGCTCAAGCCGCAGCACAGATACGCAGTATTTT.

The chain combines TRBV30 with TRBJ2-1; possible D gene TRBD2, 5 bases. This CDR3 is built from 11 residues. Germline V gene sequence: CDR1 GTSNPN, CDR2 SVGIG (reference sequence). Trimming shortened V by 4 bases and J by 7 bases, and 8 bases separated the two germline ends. The CDR3, as DNA: TGTGCCTGGATGAGAGGGAATGAGCAGTTCTTC. Its translation: CAWMRGNEQFF.

This clone has more than one count but fewer than ten. This sequence joins TRBV11-2 and TRBJ1-2, with TRBD1 matching 7 bases. The germline V gene has CDR1 SGHAT and CDR2 FQNNGV. V lost 5 bases and J lost 3; bases outside the gene matches: 6. There are 14 residues in the CDR3. CDR3 loop: CASSTLQGDYGYTF. CDR3 DNA sequence: TGTGCCAGCAGCACACTTCAGGGGGACTATGGCTACACCTTC.

The sample holds a few counts of this clone. The chain joins TRBV6-5 to TRBJ1-3; D remains ambiguous. This CDR3 is built from 15 residues. Germline CDR1 is MNHEY and CDR2 is SVGAGI. Trimming took off 6 bases at V and 0 bases at J, with 12 bases between the two ends. CDR3 sequence reads: CASRKDSNSGNTIYF. The CDR3 coding sequence is TGTGCCAGCAGGAAAGACTCAAACTCTGGAAACACCATATATTTT.

V usage is TRBV7-8 and J usage is TRBJ2-3; 10 bases are a match to TRBD2. The CDR3 length is 16 residues. Germline V gives CDR1 SGHVS, CDR2 FQNEAQ. Trimming took 5 bases from V and 1 from J; bases not matched to a gene: 6. CDR3 in amino acids: CASSVGGLAGTDTQYF. CDR3 sequence (DNA): TGTGCCAGCAGCGTTGGAGGACTAGCGGGCACAGATACGCAGTATTTT.

The chain has TRBV28 and TRBJ2-3; 8 positions match TRBD1. This CDR3 contains 16 residues. V shed 5 bases, J shed 0 bases, and the junction held 7 bases outside the gene matches. Germline V gene data show CDR1 as MDHEN and CDR2 as SYDVKM. CDR3 loop: CASSTYGQGSTDTQYF. In DNA form, the CDR3 reads TGTGCCAGCAGTACCTATGGACAGGGTAGCACAGATACGCAGTATTTT.

The chain carries TRBV2 and TRBJ1-1; 9 nucleotides match TRBD1. The V gene end was trimmed by 10 bases and the J gene end by 2 bases; junction bases not matched to a gene: 8. The CDR3 is 14 amino acids. Germline CDR1 is SNHLY and CDR2 is FYNNEI. CDR3 protein: CATVAQGANTEAFF. As DNA, the CDR3 is TGTGCCACCGTCGCACAGGGGGCTAACACTGAAGCTTTCTTT.

This clone was recorded a few times. Other DNA sequences of this sample code for an identical CDR3. The rearrangement uses TRBV2 and TRBJ1-1; 8 bases align to TRBD1. Trimming at V came to 9 bases and at J to 0 bases, leaving 6 bases not matched to a gene. Germline V gene data show CDR1 as SNHLY and CDR2 as FYNNEI. The CDR3 is made up of 14 amino acids. CDR3 sequence: CASTRDRMNTEAFF. The CDR3 DNA sequence: TGTGCCAGTACCCGGGACAGGATGAACACTGAAGCTTTCTTT.

The V call is TRBV6-2 or TRBV6-3, the J call TRBJ2-7, with D perhaps matching TRBD1 (5 bases). The V gene lost 2 bases and the J gene lost 2 bases, with 13 bases spanning the gap. Looked up from germline, CDR1 is MNHEY and CDR2 is SVGEGT. This CDR3 comprises 15 residues. CDR3 region: CASSYPPGKAYEQYF. The CDR3 DNA follows: TGTGCCAGCAGTTACCCCCCAGGGAAAGCCTACGAGCAGTACTTC.

The chain employs TRBV5-6 and TRBJ2-2; 10 nucleotides line up with TRBD2. Germline V gives CDR1 SGHDT, CDR2 YYEEEE. V trimming: 1 base; J trimming: 5 bases; junction bases outside the gene matches: 5. The CDR3 consists of 16 residues. The CDR3 DNA follows: TGTGCCAGCAGCTTGAGGCTAGCGGGAGCGACCGGGGAGCTGTTTTTT. Amino acids: CASSLRLAGATGELFF.

The chain links TRBV7-8 to TRBJ1-5; 9 positions agree with TRBD1. Germline V gene sequence: CDR1 SGHVS, CDR2 FQNEAQ. This CDR3 contains 19 residues. V was clipped by 3 bases and J by 1 base; unmatched bases: 13. The CDR3 sequence is CASSFRTGVLDMSNQPQHF. The CDR3 nucleotides read TGTGCCAGCAGCTTCCGGACAGGGGTTTTAGATATGAGCAATCAGCCCCAGCATTTT.

This clone was seen more than once but under ten times. The V and J genes are TRBV5-5 and TRBJ1-3; 8 positions agree with TRBD1. The CDR3 is 18 amino acids. Germline V CDR1 and CDR2: SGHKS, YYEKEE (reference sequence). V trimming: 2 bases; J trimming: 2 bases; junction bases outside the gene matches: 12. The CDR3 DNA follows: TGTGCCAGCAGCTTATCGTTGTTGGGACAGGCCGCTGGAAACACCATATATTTT. It translates to CASSLSLLGQAAGNTIYF.

The chain's CDR3 is CASSQVGAAEQYF. The CDR3, as DNA: TGCGCCAGCAGCCAAGTGGGGGCAGCGGAGCAGTACTTC. This chain joins TRBV4-1 and TRBJ2-7; weak D call: TRBD1 (6 bases). Trimming removed 1 base at V and 7 bases at J, with 11 bases between. This CDR3 comprises 13 residues. Per the germline V gene, CDR1 is MGHRA and CDR2 is YSYEKL.

This clone came up a few times. This chain connects TRBV5-4 to TRBJ2-7; tentatively, D is TRBD2 (5 bases). The CDR3 totals 15 residues. V was trimmed by 4 bases and J by 2 bases, leaving 16 bases between them. Per germline, CDR1 SGHNT and CDR2 YYREEE (reference sequence). CDR3 sequence (DNA): TGTGCCAGCAGCCCCGGCAGCGCGGGTGCCTACGAGCAGTACTTC. This codes for CASSPGSAGAYEQYF. Looking up the rest from reference TRBV5-4 and TRBJ2-7 gives the full variable domain: ETGVTQSPTHLIKTRGQQVTLRCSSQSGHNTVSWYQQALGQGPQFIFQYYREEENGRGNFPPRFSGLQFPNYSSELNVNALELDDSALYLCASSPGSAGAYEQYFGPGTRLTVT.

This clone occurred a few times. This chain uses TRBV5-4 with TRBJ2-7, with 7 bases fitting TRBD1. The CDR3 extends over 14 amino acids. V lost 1 base and J lost 7; bases outside the gene matches: 8. The V gene's germline CDR1 is SGHNT and CDR2 YYREEE (reference sequence). The chain's CDR3 is CASSLRKGAEEQYF. The CDR3 nucleotides read TGTGCCAGCAGCTTGAGGAAGGGGGCGGAAGAGCAGTACTTC. Filled out from reference TRBV5-4 and TRBJ2-7, the complete variable domain reads ETGVTQSPTHLIKTRGQQVTLRCSSQSGHNTVSWYQQALGQGPQFIFQYYREEENGRGNFPPRFSGLQFPNYSSELNVNALELDDSALYLCASSLRKGAEEQYFGPGTRLTVT.

The rearrangement links TRBV7-3 to TRBJ2-3, with 10 bases that match TRBD2. Germline trimming cut 4 bases from V and 0 bases from J; bases unmatched to any gene: 1. The CDR3 totals 15 residues. The germline gives CDR1 SGHTA, CDR2 FQGTGA. The CDR3 DNA follows: TGTGCCAGCAGCTCTAGCGGGAGTAGCACAGATACGCAGTATTTT. Translating gives CASSSSGSSTDTQYF.

The rearrangement joins TRBV25-1 to TRBJ1-5; TRBD1 is a possible D gene (6 bases). The V end was cut by 5 bases, the J end by 4 bases, with 9 bases between. The germline V gene encodes CDR1 MGHDK and CDR2 SYGVNS. This CDR3 is 13 amino acids long. The CDR3 region has the DNA TGTGCCAGCAGTCACGGACAGAATCAGCCCCAGCATTTT. Its translation: CASSHGQNQPQHF.